This T cell receptor (beta chain) is drawn from a study of vaccination and CD4 T cells after COVID-19 (dated by TCRdb to between 2020 and 2023). Context from the whole study: Convalescent patients had a positive SARS-CoV-2 result on nasal swab PCR, and of these patients, nine had mild disease and one had severe disease. Participants got two doses of the Pfizer-BioNTech BNT162b2 vaccine (n=8) or two doses of the Moderna mRNA-1273 vaccine (n=2). Post-vaccine blood samples were taken a median of about 72 days after the second vaccine dose, with a range of about 13 to 241 days. Control cultures received a CEFX viral epitope pool as the positive control, an HIV-1 Nef peptide pool as the negative control, or no peptide. The cultures were stimulated with overlapping spike peptide pools from SARS-CoV-2 and from the common cold coronaviruses HCoV-NL63, HCoV-OC43 and HCoV-229E. Post-COVID blood samples from convalescent patients were collected a median of 101 days after diagnosis, with a range of roughly 35 to 161 days. The convalescent cohort comprised six males and four females, including two Hispanic individuals, seven Caucasians, two Asians and one multiracial person. In roughly nine COVID-19 convalescent patients and a handful of infection-naive healthy vaccine recipients, the spike-specific CD4+ TCR repertoire before mRNA vaccination was compared with the repertoire after mRNA vaccination. What the authors observed across the whole study: Among the post-vaccine SARS-CoV-2-reactive clones in convalescent patients, a median approximately 86% showed up only after vaccination, which suggests vaccine-specific priming. The median count of SARS-CoV-2-reactive clonotypes went up from 20 to 25 after infection to 38 after vaccination, although the change was not significant. Of the vaccine-specific clones found in convalescent patients, nearly all (304 of 307) were mono-reactive for SARS-CoV-2 spike instead of being cross-reactive with common cold coronaviruses. The study included relatively few convalescent patients and did not analyze early timepoints after natural infection.

The treatment or condition label, read with the paper, signifies: approximately nine-day PBMC culture with coronavirus spike peptide pools or control peptides (ViraFEST assay). The ViraFEST assay was used in the study, in which antigen-specific T cells were expanded with peptide pools and expanded clonotypes were subsequently identified by TCR sequencing. The convalescent patients' positive SARS-CoV-2 PCR tests fell between March and December 2020, which was before the Alpha, Beta and Delta variants emerged in the United States. More than 1.5 million PBMCs per well were cultured in IMDM with roughly 5% human AB serum and about 9.7 IU/ml IL-2, plus 10 ug/ml peptide pools. Half of the culture medium was replaced with fresh IL-2-containing medium on days 3 and 7. Once the cells had been in culture for around nine days, the EasySep CD4+ T cell isolation kit was used to isolate CD4+ T cells by negative selection. Ficoll-Paque Plus gradient centrifugation was used to isolate PBMCs from whole blood, and the isolated PBMCs were then either used fresh or cryopreserved at -140C. In general, triplicate wells were set up for every culture condition.

To prepare the library, PCR was applied. DNA from cultured CD4+ T cells was subjected to TCR sequencing with the Oncomine TCR Beta short-read assay at the Johns Hopkins FTIC core. The QIAamp micro DNA kit was used to extract genomic DNA from the cultured CD4+ T cells. Oncomine TCR Beta libraries made from cultured CD4+ T cells were pooled using unique dual indexes and sequenced on an Illumina iSeq 100. The authors' pipeline ran thus. Non-productive sequences were removed, and CDR3s not starting with C, not ending with F or W, or shorter than 7 amino acids were discarded. Antigen-specific clonotypes were identified using the MANAFEST web application through comparison of peptide-stimulated wells with reference and other culture wells. To be called positive, a clone needed an FDR below 0.05, an odds ratio above 5, and a productive frequency above 0.1% in at least two of three replicate wells. Cross-reactive clonotypes were defined as significantly expanded in both SARS-CoV-2 spike wells and at least one common cold coronavirus spike condition. CDR3 homology was assessed with Levenshtein distances (stringdist) and unrooted phylogenetic trees (ape) in R version 3.6.1. The public reads were reprocessed in TCRdb via fastp at Q25 and MiXCR, keeping in-frame beta chains. For every CDR3 protein sequence, its rows merge into one entry that carries the most common genes and DNA. The V and J calls reflect TCRdb's pipeline rather than the authors' work. The sample contains 15,000 to 20,000 distinct CDR3 sequences, more than 55% of them found a single time. The ten biggest clones cover 9.5% to 11% of the sample.

Spanning cysteine to phenylalanine, the CDR3 consists of 14 amino acids. The read is trimmed to its CDR3 DNA, 42 bases read in frame from base 1. Per the germline V gene (reference sequence), DFQATT is the CDR1 and SNEGSKA is the CDR2. A distance of 16 bases separates the germline ends of V and J, which lose 3 bases and 5 bases respectively. Details on this clonotype: No cognate antigen has been identified for it. No clone much larger than this one lies a single base away; base qualities are absent.

This chain is built from TRBV20-1 and TRBJ1-1; the D gene lacks a confident call. The receptor was isolated from a human donor who had recovered from COVID-19. The material sequenced was CD4+ T cells from blood, cultured in vitro. The DNA sequence follows: TGCAGTGCTAGCACAGCGCATGGACGGACTGAAGCTTTCTTT. This codes for CSASTAHGRTEAFF.